This TCR beta chain emerged from a study of T cell responses to AZD1222 COVID-19 vaccine. Germline V lookup: CDR1 LGHNA, CDR2 YNFKEQ. The CDR3 totals 15 residues. With 2 bases removed from V and 3 bases from J, the gap between germline ends came to 13 bases. TCRdb's copy holds only in-frame clones and misses some; the assay was immunoSEQ multiplex PCR. The sample holds some 200,000 clones, 85% to 95% seen once. This clonotype originated in an adult who received the MenACWY meningococcal vaccine as a control. The gene calls are TRBV4-2 and TRBJ1-2, with D possibly matching TRBD1 (5 bases). The source was peripheral blood, collected 28 days after the second dose of the MenACWY control vaccine. The CDR3 coding sequence is TGTGCCAGCAGCCAAAGCCCGGGGGGGGACTATGGCTACACCTTC. Protein: CASSQSPGGDYGYTF.